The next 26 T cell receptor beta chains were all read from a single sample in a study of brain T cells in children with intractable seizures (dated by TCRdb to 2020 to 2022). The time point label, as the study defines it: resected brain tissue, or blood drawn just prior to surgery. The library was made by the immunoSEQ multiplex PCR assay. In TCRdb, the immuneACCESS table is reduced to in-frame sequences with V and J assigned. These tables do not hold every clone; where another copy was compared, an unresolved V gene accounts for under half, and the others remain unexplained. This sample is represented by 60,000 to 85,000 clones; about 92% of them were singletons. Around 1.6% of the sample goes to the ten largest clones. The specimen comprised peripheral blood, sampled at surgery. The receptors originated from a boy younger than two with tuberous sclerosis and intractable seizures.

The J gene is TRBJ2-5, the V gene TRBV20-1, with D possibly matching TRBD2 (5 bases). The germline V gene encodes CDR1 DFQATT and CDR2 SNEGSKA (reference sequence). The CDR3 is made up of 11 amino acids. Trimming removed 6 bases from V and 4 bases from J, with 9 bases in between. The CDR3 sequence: CSATSGETQYF. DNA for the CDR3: TGCAGTGCGACGAGCGGAGAGACCCAGTACTTC.

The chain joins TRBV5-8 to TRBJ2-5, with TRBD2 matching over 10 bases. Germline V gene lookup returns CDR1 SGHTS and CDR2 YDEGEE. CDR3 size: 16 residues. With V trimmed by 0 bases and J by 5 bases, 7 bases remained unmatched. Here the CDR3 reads CASSLGVLAGEETQYF. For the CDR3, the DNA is TGTGCCAGCAGCTTGGGTGTTCTAGCGGGAGAGGAGACCCAGTACTTC. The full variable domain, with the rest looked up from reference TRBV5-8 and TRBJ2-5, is EAGVTQSPTHLIKTRGQQATLRCSPISGHTSVYWYQQALGLGLQFLLWYDEGEERNRGNFPPRFSGRQFPNYSSELNVNALELEDSALYLCASSLGVLAGEETQYFGPGTRLLVL.

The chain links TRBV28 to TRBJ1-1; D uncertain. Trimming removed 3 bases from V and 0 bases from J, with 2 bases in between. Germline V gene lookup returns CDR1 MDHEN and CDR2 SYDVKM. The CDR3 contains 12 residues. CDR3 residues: CASSLVNTEAFF. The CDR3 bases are TGTGCCAGCAGTTTGGTGAACACTGAAGCTTTCTTT.

The CDR3 sequence: CASSQVATDLNTEAFF. CDR3 nucleotides: TGCGCCAGCAGCCAAGTTGCGACCGATTTGAACACTGAAGCTTTCTTT. The J gene is TRBJ1-1, the V gene TRBV4-1; D gene ambiguous. Trimming took 1 base from V and 0 from J, leaving 12 bases between them. CDR1 is MGHRA, CDR2 YSYEKL, per germline. The CDR3 has 16 residues.

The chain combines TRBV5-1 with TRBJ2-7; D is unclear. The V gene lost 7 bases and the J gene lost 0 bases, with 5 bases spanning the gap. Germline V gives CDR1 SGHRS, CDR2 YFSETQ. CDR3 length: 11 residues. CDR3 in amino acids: CASRSSYEQYF. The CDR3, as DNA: TGCGCCAGCCGGAGCTCCTACGAGCAGTACTTC.

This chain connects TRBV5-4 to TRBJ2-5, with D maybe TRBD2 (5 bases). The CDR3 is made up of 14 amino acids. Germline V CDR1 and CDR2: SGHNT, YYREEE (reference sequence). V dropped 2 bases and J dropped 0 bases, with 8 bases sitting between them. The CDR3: CASSFRTDQETQYF. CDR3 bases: TGTGCCAGCAGCTTCAGGACTGACCAAGAGACCCAGTACTTC.

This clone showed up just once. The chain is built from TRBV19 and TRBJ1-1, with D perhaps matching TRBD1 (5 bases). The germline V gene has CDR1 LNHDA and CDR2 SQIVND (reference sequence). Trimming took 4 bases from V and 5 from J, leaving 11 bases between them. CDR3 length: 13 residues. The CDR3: CASSKWGGTEAFF. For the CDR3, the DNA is TGTGCCAGTAGTAAGTGGGGCGGTACTGAAGCTTTCTTT.

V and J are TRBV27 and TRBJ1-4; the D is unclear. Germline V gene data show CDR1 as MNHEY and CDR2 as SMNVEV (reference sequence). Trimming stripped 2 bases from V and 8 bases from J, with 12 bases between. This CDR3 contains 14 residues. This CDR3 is CASSLPARPEKLFF. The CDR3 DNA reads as TGTGCCAGCAGTTTACCCGCGCGGCCGGAAAAACTGTTTTTT.

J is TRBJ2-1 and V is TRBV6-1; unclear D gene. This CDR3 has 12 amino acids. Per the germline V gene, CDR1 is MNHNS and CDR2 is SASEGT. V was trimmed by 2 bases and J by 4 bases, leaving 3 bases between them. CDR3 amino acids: CASSELYNEQFF. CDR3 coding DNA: TGTGCCAGCAGTGAACTGTACAATGAGCAGTTCTTC.

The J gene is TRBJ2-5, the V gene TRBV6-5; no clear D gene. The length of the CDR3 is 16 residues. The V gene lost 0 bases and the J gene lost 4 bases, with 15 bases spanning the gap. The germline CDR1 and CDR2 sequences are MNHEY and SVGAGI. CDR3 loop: CASSYSDRGSRETQYF. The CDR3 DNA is TGTGCCAGCAGTTACTCTGACCGAGGTTCTCGAGAGACCCAGTACTTC.

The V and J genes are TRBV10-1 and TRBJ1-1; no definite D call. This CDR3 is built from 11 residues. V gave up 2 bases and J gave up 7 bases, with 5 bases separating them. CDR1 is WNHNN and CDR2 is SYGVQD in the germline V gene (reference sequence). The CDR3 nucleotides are TGCGCCAGCAGTGAGACAGATGAAGCTTTCTTT. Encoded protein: CASSETDEAFF.

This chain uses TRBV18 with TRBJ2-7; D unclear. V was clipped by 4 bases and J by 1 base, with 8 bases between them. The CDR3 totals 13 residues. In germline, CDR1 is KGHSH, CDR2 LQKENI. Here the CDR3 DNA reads TGTGCCAGCTCACGGGCAGGATCCTACGAGCAGTACTTC. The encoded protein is CASSRAGSYEQYF.

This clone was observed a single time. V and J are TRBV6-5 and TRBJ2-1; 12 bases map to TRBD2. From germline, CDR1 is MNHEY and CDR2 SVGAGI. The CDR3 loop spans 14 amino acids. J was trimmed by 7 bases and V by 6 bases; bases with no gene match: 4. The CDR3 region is CASSLAGGRNEQFF. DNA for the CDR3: TGTGCCAGCAGCCTAGCGGGGGGGAGGAATGAGCAGTTCTTC.

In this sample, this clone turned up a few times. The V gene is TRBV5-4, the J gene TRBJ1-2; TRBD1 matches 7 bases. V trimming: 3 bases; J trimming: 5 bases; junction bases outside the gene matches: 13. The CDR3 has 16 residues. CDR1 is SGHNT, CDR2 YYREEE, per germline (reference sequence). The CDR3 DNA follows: TGTGCCAGCAGCTCGACCGAATTGACAGGGAGATATGGCTACACCTTC. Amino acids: CASSSTELTGRYGYTF. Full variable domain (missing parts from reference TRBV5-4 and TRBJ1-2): ETGVTQSPTHLIKTRGQQVTLRCSSQSGHNTVSWYQQALGQGPQFIFQYYREEENGRGNFPPRFSGLQFPNYSSELNVNALELDDSALYLCASSSTELTGRYGYTFGSGTRLTVV.

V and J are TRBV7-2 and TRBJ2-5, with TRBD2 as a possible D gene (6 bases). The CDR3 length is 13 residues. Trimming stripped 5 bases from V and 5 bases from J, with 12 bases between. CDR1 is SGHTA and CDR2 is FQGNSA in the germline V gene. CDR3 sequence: CASSLRGRETQYF. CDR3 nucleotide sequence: TGTGCCAGCAGCCTGCGGGGTCGGGAGACCCAGTACTTC. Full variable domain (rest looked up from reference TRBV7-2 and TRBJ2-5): GAGVSQSPSNKVTEKGKDVELRCDPISGHTALYWYRQSLGQGLEFLIYFQGNSAPDKSGLPSDRFSAERTGGSVSTLTIQRTQQEDSAVYLCASSLRGRETQYFGPGTRLLVL.

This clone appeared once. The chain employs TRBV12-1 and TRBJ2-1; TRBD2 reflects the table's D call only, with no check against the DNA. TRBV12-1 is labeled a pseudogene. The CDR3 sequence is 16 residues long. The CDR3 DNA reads TGTGCCAGCAGCTTTAGGGCTAGCGGGAGATACAATGAGCAGTTCTTC. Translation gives CASSFRASGRYNEQFF.

The CDR3 sequence is CASGLSGNTIYF. The CDR3 region has the DNA TGTGCTAGTGGTTTATCGGGAAACACCATATATTTT. The chain uses TRBV12-5 and TRBJ1-3; D is undetermined. CDR1 and CDR2 (germline): LGHNT, FRNRAP. V shed 3 bases and J shed 4 bases, with 4 bases lying between them. This CDR3 comprises 12 residues.

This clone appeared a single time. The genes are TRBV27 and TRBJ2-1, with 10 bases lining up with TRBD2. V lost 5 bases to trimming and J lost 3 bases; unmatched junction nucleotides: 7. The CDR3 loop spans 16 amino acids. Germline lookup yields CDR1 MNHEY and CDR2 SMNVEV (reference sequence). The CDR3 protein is CASSGGLARDYNEQFF. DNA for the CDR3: TGTGCCAGCAGTGGGGGACTAGCGAGAGACTACAATGAGCAGTTCTTC.

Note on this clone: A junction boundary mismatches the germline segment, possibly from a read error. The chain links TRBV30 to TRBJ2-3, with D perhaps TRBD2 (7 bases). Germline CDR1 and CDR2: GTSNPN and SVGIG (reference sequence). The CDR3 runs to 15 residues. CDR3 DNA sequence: TGTGCCGGGAGGGGGGGGGCGGACCTCACAGATACGCAGTATTTT. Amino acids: CAGRGGADLTDTQYF. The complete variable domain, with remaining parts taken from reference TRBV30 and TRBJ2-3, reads SQTIHQWPATLVQPVGSPLSLECTVEGTSNPNLYWYRQAAGRGLQLLFYSVGIGQISSEVPQNLSASRPQDRQFILSSKKLLLSDSGFYLCAGRGGADLTDTQYFGPGTRLTVL.

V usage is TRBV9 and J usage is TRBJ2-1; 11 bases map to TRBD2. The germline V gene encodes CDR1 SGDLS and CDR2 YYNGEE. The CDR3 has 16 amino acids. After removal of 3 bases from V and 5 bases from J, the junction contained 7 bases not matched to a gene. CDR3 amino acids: CASSERLAGGHNEQFF. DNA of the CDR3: TGTGCCAGCAGCGAAAGGCTAGCGGGGGGACACAATGAGCAGTTCTTC.

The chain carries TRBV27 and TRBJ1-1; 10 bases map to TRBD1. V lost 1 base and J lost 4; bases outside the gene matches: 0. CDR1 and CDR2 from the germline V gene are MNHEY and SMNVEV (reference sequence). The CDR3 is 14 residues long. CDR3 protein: CASSLWTGGTEAFF. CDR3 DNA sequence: TGTGCCAGCAGTTTATGGACAGGGGGCACTGAAGCTTTCTTT.

The CDR3 spells CASSPDPTSSYNEQFF. CDR3 DNA: TGTGCCAGCAGCCCGGATCCTACCTCTTCCTACAATGAGCAGTTCTTC. The gene calls are TRBV11-3 and TRBJ2-1; D gene uncertain. The CDR3 runs 16 residues. V was cut by 5 bases and J by 1 base, with 15 bases left in between. CDR1 is SGHNT and CDR2 is YENEEA in the germline V gene.

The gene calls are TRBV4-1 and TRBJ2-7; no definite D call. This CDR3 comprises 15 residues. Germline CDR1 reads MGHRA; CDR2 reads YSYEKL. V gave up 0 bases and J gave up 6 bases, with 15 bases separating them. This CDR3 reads CASSQDPGFSREQYF. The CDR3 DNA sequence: TGCGCCAGCAGCCAAGATCCGGGCTTCTCTCGCGAGCAGTACTTC.

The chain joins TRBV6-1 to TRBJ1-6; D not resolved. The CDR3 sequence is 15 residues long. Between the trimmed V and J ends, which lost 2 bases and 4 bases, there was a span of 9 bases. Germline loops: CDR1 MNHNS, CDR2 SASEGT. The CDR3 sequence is CASSELGNYNSPLHF. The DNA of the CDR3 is TGTGCCAGCAGTGAACTGGGGAATTATAATTCACCCCTCCACTTT.

This chain's CDR3 is CASSSGGRRTDTQYF. CDR3 sequence (DNA): TGTGCCAGCAGCTCGGGAGGTCGTAGAACAGATACGCAGTATTTT. The rearrangement links TRBV5-6 to TRBJ2-3; TRBD2 matches 7 bases. CDR3 size: 15 residues. The junction had 7 bases not matched to a gene; V was cut back by 3 bases and J by 3 bases. Germline CDR1 reads SGHDT; CDR2 reads YYEEEE.

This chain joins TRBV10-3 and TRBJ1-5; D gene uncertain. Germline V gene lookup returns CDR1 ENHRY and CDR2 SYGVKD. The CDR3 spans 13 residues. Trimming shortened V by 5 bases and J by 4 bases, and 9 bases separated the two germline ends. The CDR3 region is CAISPATNQPQHF. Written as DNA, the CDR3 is TGTGCCATCAGTCCTGCAACAAATCAGCCCCAGCATTTT.